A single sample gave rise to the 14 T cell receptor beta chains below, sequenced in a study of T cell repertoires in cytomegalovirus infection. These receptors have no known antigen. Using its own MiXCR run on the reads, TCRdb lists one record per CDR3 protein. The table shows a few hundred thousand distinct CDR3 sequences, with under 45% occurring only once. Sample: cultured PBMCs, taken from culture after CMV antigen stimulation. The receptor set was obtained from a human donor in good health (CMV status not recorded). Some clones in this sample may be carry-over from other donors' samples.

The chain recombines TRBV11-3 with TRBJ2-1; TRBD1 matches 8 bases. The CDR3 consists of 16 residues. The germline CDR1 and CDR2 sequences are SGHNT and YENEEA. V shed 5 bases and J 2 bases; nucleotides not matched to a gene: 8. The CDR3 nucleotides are TGTGCCAGCAGCCAGAGGACAGGGCACACCTACAATGAGCAGTTCTTC. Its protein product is CASSQRTGHTYNEQFF.

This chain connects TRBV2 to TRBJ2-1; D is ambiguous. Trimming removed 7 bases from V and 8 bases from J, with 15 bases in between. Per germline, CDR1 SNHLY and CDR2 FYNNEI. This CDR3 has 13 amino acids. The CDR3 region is CASKASLWDEQFF. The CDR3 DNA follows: TGTGCCAGCAAGGCATCATTGTGGGATGAGCAGTTCTTC.

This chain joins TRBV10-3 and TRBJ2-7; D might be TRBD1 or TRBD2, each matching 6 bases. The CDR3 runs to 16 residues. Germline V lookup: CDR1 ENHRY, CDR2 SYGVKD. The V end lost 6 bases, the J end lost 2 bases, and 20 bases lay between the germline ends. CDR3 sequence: CAIRGALEGGAYEQYF. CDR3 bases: TGTGCCATCAGGGGGGCCTTGGAGGGAGGCGCCTACGAGCAGTACTTC.

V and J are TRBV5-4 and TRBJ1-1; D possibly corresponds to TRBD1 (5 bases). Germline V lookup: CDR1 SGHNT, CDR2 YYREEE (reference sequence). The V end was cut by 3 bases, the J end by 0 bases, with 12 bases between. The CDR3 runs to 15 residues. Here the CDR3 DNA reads TGTGCCAGCAGCTCCCTGACAGAGATGAACACTGAAGCTTTCTTT. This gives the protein CASSSLTEMNTEAFF.

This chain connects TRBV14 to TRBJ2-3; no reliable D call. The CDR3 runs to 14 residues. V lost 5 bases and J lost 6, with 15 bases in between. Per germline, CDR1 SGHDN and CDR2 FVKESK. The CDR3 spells CASSKLLRWDTQYF. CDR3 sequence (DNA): TGTGCCAGCAGCAAGTTACTACGGTGGGATACGCAGTATTTT.

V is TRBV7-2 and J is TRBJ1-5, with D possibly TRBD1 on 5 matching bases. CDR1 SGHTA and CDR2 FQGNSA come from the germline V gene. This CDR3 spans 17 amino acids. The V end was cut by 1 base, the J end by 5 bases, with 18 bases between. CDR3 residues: CASSLEGWGNAYQPQHF. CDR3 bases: TGTGCCAGCAGCTTAGAGGGATGGGGCAATGCTTATCAGCCCCAGCATTTT.

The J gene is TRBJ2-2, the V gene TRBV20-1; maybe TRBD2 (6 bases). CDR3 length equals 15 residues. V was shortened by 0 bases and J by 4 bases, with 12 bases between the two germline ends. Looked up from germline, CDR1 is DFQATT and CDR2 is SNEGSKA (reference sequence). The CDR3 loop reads CSARDKWRGTGELFF. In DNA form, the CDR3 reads TGCAGTGCTAGAGATAAATGGCGGGGCACCGGGGAGCTGTTTTTT.

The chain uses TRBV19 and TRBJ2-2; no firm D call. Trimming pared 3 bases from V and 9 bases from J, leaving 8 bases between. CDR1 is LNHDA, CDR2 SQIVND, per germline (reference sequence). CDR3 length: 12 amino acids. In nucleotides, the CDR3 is TGTGCCAGTAGTATCGTCGGCAGGGAGCTGTTTTTT. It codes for CASSIVGRELFF. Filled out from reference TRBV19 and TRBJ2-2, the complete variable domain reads DGGITQSPKYLFRKEGQNVTLSCEQNLNHDAMYWYRQDPGQGLRLIYYSQIVNDFQKGDIAEGYSVSREKKESFPLTVTSAQKNPTAFYLCASSIVGRELFFGEGSRLTVL.

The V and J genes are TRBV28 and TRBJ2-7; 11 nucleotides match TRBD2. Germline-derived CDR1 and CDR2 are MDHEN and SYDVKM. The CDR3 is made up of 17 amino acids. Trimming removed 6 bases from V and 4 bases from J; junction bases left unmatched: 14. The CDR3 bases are TGTGCCAGCAGGGGGGACATAGCGGGAGGGATCGATTACGAGCAGTACTTC. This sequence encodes CASRGDIAGGIDYEQYF.

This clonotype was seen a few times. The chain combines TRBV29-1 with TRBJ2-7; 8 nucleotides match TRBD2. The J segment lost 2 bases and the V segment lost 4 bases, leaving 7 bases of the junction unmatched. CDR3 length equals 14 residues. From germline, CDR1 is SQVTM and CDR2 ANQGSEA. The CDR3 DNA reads TGCAGCGTTGTAGGCGGGGGGATCGCCTACGAGCAGTACTTC. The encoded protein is CSVVGGGIAYEQYF.

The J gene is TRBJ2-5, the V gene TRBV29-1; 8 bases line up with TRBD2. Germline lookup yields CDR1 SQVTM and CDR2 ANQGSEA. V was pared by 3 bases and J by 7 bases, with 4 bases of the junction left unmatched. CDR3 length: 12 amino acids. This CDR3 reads CSVDGRGGTQYF. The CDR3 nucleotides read TGCAGCGTTGACGGCCGGGGGGGGACCCAGTACTTC.

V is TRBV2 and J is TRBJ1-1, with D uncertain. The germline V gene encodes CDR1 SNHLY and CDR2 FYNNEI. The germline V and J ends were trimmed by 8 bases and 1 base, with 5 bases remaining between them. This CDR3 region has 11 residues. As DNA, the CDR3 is TGTGCCAGCGCTGAGAACACTGAAGCTTTCTTT. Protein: CASAENTEAFF.

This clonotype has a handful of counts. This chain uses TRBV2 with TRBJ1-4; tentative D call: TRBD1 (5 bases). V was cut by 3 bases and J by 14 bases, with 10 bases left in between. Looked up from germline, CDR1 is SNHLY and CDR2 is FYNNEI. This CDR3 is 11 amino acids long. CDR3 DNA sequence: TGTGCCAGCAGTGACAGGGCGAGGCTGTTTTTT. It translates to CASSDRARLFF.

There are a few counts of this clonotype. DNA for the CDR3: TGTGCCAGCAGTTCGACAGGGGACAATGGCTACACCTTC. Its translation is CASSSTGDNGYTF. The chain is built from TRBV12-3 or TRBV12-4 and TRBJ1-2; 8 bases agree with TRBD1. This CDR3 has 13 residues. Trimming took 4 bases from V and 6 from J; bases not matched to a gene: 4.